This TCR beta chain is from a study of blood T cells in healthy people across ages. Through a sample-barcoded 5' primer and a J-beta primer mix, a second PCR was run for 7 to 11 cycles. MiXCR, run by TCRdb on the 5' RACE reads, gives a single entry per CDR3 protein. The table lists fewer than 950,000 distinct CDR3 sequences, 35% to 40% of them singletons. The CDR3 totals 17 residues. The germline gives CDR1 DFQATT, CDR2 SNEGSKA (reference sequence). V lost 0 bases, J lost 0 bases, and 14 bases lay in between. The sequencing sample was made of blood. This chain connects TRBV20-1 to TRBJ2-2; no clear D gene. This receptor was identified in a man aged 18 to 30 in good health. As DNA, the CDR3 is TGCAGTGCTAGAGATTGGCGGCGAGACGCGAACACCGGGGAGCTGTTTTTT. It translates to CSARDWRRDANTGELFF.